These T cell receptor beta chains were read from a single sample in a study of cytomegalovirus exposure and HLA in healthy donors. Data came from immunoSEQ multiplex PCR; TCRdb stores just in-frame clones and leaves some out. Here the sample spans around 200,000 clones, approximately 82% being singletons. The specimen was PBMCs. These receptors came from a woman aged 40-49 years in good health and CMV-seronegative. Each CDR3 is given without its conserved first and last residue.

j_gene | v_gene | CDR3aa
TRBJ1-5 | TRBV6-6 | ASRRSVGQPQH
TRBJ2-5 | TRBV7-9 | ASSYTAQGAWETQY
TRBJ1-1 | TRBV25-1 | ASSARDRGTEAF
TRBJ2-7 | TRBV7-9 | ASSLLTSSYEQY
TRBJ2-3 | TRBV28 | ASSSPGSPVRDTQY
TRBJ1-1 | TRBV6-1 | ASRDREGNTEAF
TRBJ1-1 | TRBV6-1 | ASSRQPNTEAF
TRBJ1-5 | TRBV19 | ASNNYPSQPQH
TRBJ2-7 | TRBV5-1 | ASSLAQGYEQY
. | TRBV15 | ATSRDPGGTYEQY
TRBJ1-4 | TRBV7-6 | ASSLVGDEKLF
TRBJ1-2 | TRBV29-1 | SIPLRGQPNYGYT
TRBJ2-7 | TRBV7-9 | ASSRGQGAGEQY
TRBJ1-1 | TRBV6-1 | ASRSRWNTEAF
TRBJ2-2 | TRBV13 | ASSFRGGARTGELF
TRBJ2-1 | TRBV5-1 | ASSITGGAADEQF
TRBJ1-2 | TRBV30 | AWSKTEYGYT
TRBJ1-6 | TRBV6-6 | ASSYSRSLPNSPLH
TRBJ1-1 | TRBV19 | ASSKRDSYTEAF
TRBJ1-2 | TRBV5-4 | ASSFEGGDKSYT
TRBJ1-4 | TRBV5-1 | ASSRGQGDEKLF
TRBJ1-2 | TRBV29-1 | SALTGELLGYT
TRBJ2-3 | TRBV7-8 | ASSSGLLSGTQY
TRBJ2-5 | TRBV18 | ASSPGTAETQY
TRBJ2-7 | TRBV7-9 | ASSISGYEQY
TRBJ1-4 | TRBV5-1 | ASSLDGRDGNEKLF
TRBJ1-1 | TRBV28 | ASSFILRQPRYEAF
TRBJ1-3 | TRBV10-3 | AISEWDRRNTIY
TRBJ2-3 | TRBV9 | ASSLKRQAGTDTQY
TRBJ1-5 | TRBV19 | ASSIQGQGNQPQH
TRBJ1-1 | TRBV7-8 | ASSSRDTGVNTEAF
TRBJ1-2 | TRBV28 | ASSLWGHYGYT
TRBJ2-7 | TRBV7-2 | ASSFAGQGFSYEQY
TRBJ2-3 | TRBV27 | ASSLGDTSDTQY
TRBJ1-6 | TRBV28 | ASSLTFRLSGNSPLH
TRBJ2-2 | TRBV11-3 | ASSSLRGPGGDTGELF
TRBJ2-5 | TRBV9 | ASSVAPLETQY
TRBJ2-1 | TRBV13 | ASSLGGLRGGNEQF
TRBJ1-6 | TRBV27 | ASSLRRLLGPLH
TRBJ1-2 | TRBV7-2 | ASSPRTTNYGYT
TRBJ1-5 | TRBV18 | ASSPTGFDQPQH
TRBJ1-2 | TRBV27 | ASSLTSQGHGGYT
TRBJ1-5 | TRBV27 | ASTPLGPQPQH
TRBJ2-5 | TRBV6-1 | ASSEDRGSETQY
TRBJ2-1 | TRBV28 | ASSPSGGAF
TRBJ1-1 | TRBV11-3 | ASSFATTDGYTEAF
TRBJ1-4 | TRBV5-5 | ASSFPSGREKLF
TRBJ1-5 | TRBV6-5 | ASSTGGSQPQH